This TCR beta chain was retrieved from a study of cytomegalovirus exposure and HLA in healthy donors. General study points: There were 160 or so TCR beta chains listed as cytomegalovirus-associated. As was reported, the classifier diagnosed cytomegalovirus status with high specificity and sensitivity.

With 1 base removed from V and 3 bases from J, the gap between germline ends came to 6 bases. The CDR3 totals 14 residues. Germline CDR1 LNHNV, CDR2 YYDKDF (reference sequence). Healthy bone marrow donors made up the donor group. Both 60 Vbeta primers and 13 Jbeta primers went into the PCR. Sequenced by immunoSEQ multiplex PCR; TCRdb stores in-frame clones only, minus some. The table records fewer than 100,000 clones, about 8% of them present only once. Points on this clone: The antigen is unknown.

V usage is TRBV15 and J usage is TRBJ1-4; no definite D call. The sequenced material came from PBMCs. This clonotype was obtained from a man aged 45-65 years in good health and CMV-seronegative. CDR3 DNA: TGTGCCACCAGCAGAGGCCAGTCTAATGAAAAACTGTTTTTT. It translates to CATSRGQSNEKLFF.